This T cell receptor beta chain is drawn from a study of T cell changes during pregnancy in multiple sclerosis. This clone was observed a few times. The table came from immunoSEQ multiplex PCR; TCRdb's copy has only in-frame clones and leaves some out. Seen here are under 45,000 clones, 80% to 95% observed once, and the top ten hold 0.55% to 0.85%. The germline V gene has CDR1 SGDLS and CDR2 YYNGEE. The length of the CDR3 is 16 residues. Between the trimmed V and J ends, which lost 4 bases and 3 bases, there was a span of 17 bases. The sequencing used CD4+ T cells from peripheral blood mononuclear cells, collected in the first trimester of pregnancy. The V gene is TRBV9, the J gene TRBJ2-1, with D tentatively TRBD2 (6 bases). This clonotype originated in a female donor with multiple sclerosis, enrolled in a pregnancy study. CDR3 region: CASSPQLTSSYNEQFF. In DNA form, the CDR3 reads TGTGCCAGCAGCCCCCAACTGACTAGTAGCTACAATGAGCAGTTCTTC.